This T cell receptor beta chain stems from a study of cytomegalovirus exposure and HLA in healthy donors (dated by TCRdb to the late 2010s). Describing the broader study: An earlier analysis of some 600 of the donors reported 276 Gb of sequence data and around 120 million unique TCR beta sequences obtained from 180 million or so T cells. Because of strong linkage in the cohort, roughly 5 DR-DQ haplotypes were treated as single units for association and clustering. Both class I and class II loci were covered by HLA typing, at four-digit resolution. On average, roughly 200,000 unique TCR beta nucleotide sequences were sequenced per donor among a few hundred genotyped donors of the cohort, with approximately 18% of those sequences being non-productive. An early release that covered several hundred HLA-typed donors contained about 300 gigabases of sequencing data and 75 million to 100 million unique TCR sequences. All discovery cohort repertoires had been generated on a single sequencing platform. Rather than using new phenotypic data, the later analysis identified candidate immune exposures from TCR beta sequences and from how often those sequences occurred across donors. A later analysis re-analyzed previously published TCR beta repertoires from 650 to 800 donors and added high-resolution HLA genotyping to study TCR occurrence patterns. The aim of the study was to test whether cataloging public T cell receptors could identify signatures of past pathogen exposure. Donor age, sex, ethnicity and CMV serostatus were compiled together with the repertoire data. A later genetic analysis used genome-wide SNP genotypes for about 55% of the 666 donors, treating that subset as a discovery cohort. The genetic ancestry cluster associated with self-reported Caucasian donors included over 80% of the roughly 400 genotyped donors. An earlier analysis of approximately 630 of the donors applied high-throughput TCR beta sequencing to assess whether each TCR beta V gene segment acted as functional or pseudogenic. The number of typed donors differed by locus: roughly 620-640 for A, B, C, DRB1 and DQB1; approximately 520 for DQA1; 606 for DPA1; and some 450 for DPB1. In addition to the first cohort of roughly 700 subjects, a separate validation cohort of 130 or so different subjects was used. The study combined high-throughput TCR immunosequencing, statistical association of individual TCRs with disease status, and machine learning to predict cytomegalovirus infection status. Using immunosequencing, the study profiled T cell repertoires from roughly 650 subjects and related those repertoires to cytomegalovirus serostatus. The investigation overall reported the following: When HLA alleles, especially DR and DQ, strongly co-occurred, attributing TCR associations to individual alleles was difficult. In a later analysis, HLA-associated TCR beta chains showed more clonal expansion and lower generation probabilities than non-associated chains that were equally common. In a later analysis, around 17,000 TCR beta sequences were associated with specific HLA alleles at a false discovery rate of 0.05. About 17 rarely observed V segments, including chromosome 9 orphons, were excluded from the earlier analysis of about 600 of the donors because counts were too low. Several of the top co-occurrence clusters appeared to be linked to parvovirus B19, influenza, CMV and Epstein-Barr virus, according to a later analysis. Most TCR sequences were observed very rarely across donors, whereas some public TCRs were present in many individuals. For the cohort, immune exposure information was limited to CMV serostatus. The study gave a list of 150 to 200 TCR beta chains associated with cytomegalovirus. Compared with the roughly 670-donor mean, donors in an Asian-associated ancestry cluster had fewer N-insertions in productive TCRs, according to a later genetic analysis. A cluster of highly shared sequence variants was judged likely to be a technical artifact of the sequencing pipeline. Most CMV-associated TCR beta chains appeared to be HLA-restricted in a later analysis, and the HLA associations seemed to be driven largely by CMV exposure. The presence/absence analyses assumed that sequencing depth was roughly uniform across donors, and that assumption may not be true. In a later analysis, the rate of TCR association differed among HLA loci, with DRB1 alleles having the most associated TCRs and HLA-C alleles having the fewest. This cohort had only TCR beta chains sequenced, and the lack of alpha or paired-chain data limited which features could be detected. In an earlier analysis of a few hundred of the donors, most TCR beta V segments were observed in productive rearrangements about 90% or about 30% of the time, broadly matching IMGT annotations. Three of the identified cytomegalovirus-associated TCR beta chains were confirmed in vitro to be specific for cytomegalovirus antigens. The authors suggested that the approach could potentially be extended to other disease states and immunological phenotypes. In both the original and validation cohorts, the classifier was reported to diagnose cytomegalovirus status with high specificity and sensitivity. Linkage disequilibrium might explain the correlated functional status among segregating V segments, but an unknown experimental factor could not be ruled out. V-gene and J-gene trimming of TCR beta chains was associated with a missense DCLRE1C variant in a later genetic analysis, and the association was replicated in an independent cohort. HLA typing was unavailable for some donors at each locus, so association tests used only the typed subset. Some IMGT-functional V segments, including TRBV6-2 and TRBV6-3, could not be distinguished by the 87-base-pair reads and were therefore excluded. A further reported finding was that TCR beta sequences accurately predicted the HLA-A and HLA-B alleles for most subjects in the first cohort.

Libraries were made using the immunoSEQ multiplex PCR assay. The multiplex PCR relied on a mix of 60 forward primers for TCR Vbeta segments and 13 reverse primers for TCR Jbeta segments. The CDR3 region of rearranged TCR beta genes was amplified from genomic DNA by a multiplex PCR assay. On the Illumina HiSeq System, the amplified TCR beta libraries were sequenced as 87-base-pair reads. Per the authors' processing: A later analysis counted about 82 million unique TCR beta chains across the 666 repertoires, and some 12 million of these chains were shared by at least two donors. To remove PCR and sequencing errors, raw reads were error-corrected and collapsed into unique sequences using a nearest-neighbor algorithm that merged closely related sequences. To assign V, D and J gene segments, CDR3 sequences were aligned to IMGT reference sequences. For a sequence to be retained, a match of at least six nucleotides to both a V gene segment and a J gene segment was required. Rearrangements were called productive when the CDR3 lacked stop codons and stayed in frame with V and J; all others were non-productive. Following IMGT convention, CDR3 was defined as the stretch from the second conserved V-encoded cysteine to the conserved J-encoded phenylalanine. The earlier analysis of about 590 of the donors excluded sequences that lacked an unambiguous match to a single V gene segment. An earlier analysis of fewer than 750 of the donors called V segments functional above 56.7% productive rearrangements and segregating when the between-donor standard deviation exceeded 5%. A statistical classification framework was built for diagnosing cytomegalovirus status from the catalog of TCR beta chain sequences. V and J gene assignment, in a later analysis, came from comparing TCR nucleotide sequences with IMGT/GENE-DB human TR gene sequences. A later analysis assigned CDR3 sequences and most-parsimonious VDJ recombination scenarios with the TCRdist pipeline. In a later analysis, each TCR beta chain was defined by its CDR3 amino acid sequence together with its V-gene family, and reads without a unique V-gene family were excluded. To address suspected cross-contamination and a sequencing artifact, a later analysis removed 592 highly shared, low-generation-probability nucleotide sequences. In a later analysis, a clonal expansion index for each public chain was calculated from normalized within-repertoire ranks of inferred template counts. In a later analysis, generation probabilities were computed using a VDJ recombination model fitted to out-of-frame rearrangements, and the results were checked against IGoR. In a later analysis, TCR-TCR, TCR-HLA and TCR-CMV co-occurrence was scored with hypergeometric tests, and a repertoire-size bias correction was applied to TCR pairs. To estimate false discovery rates, a later analysis permuted the HLA or CMV assignments 20 times. In a later analysis, co-occurring TCRs were grouped with DBSCAN, and TCRdist sequence similarity was added when clustering was performed within HLA-allele-positive subsets. For co-occurrence clustering, repertoires with fewer than 30,000 or more than 120,000 public chains were excluded, along with roughly 5 repertoires with anomalous nucleotide sharing. As stored in TCRdb, this immuneACCESS dataset retains in-frame rearrangements with V and J assigned. A fraction of the clones does not appear; measured against another copy, unresolved V genes explain less than half of the discrepancy, and the remainder lacks a known reason. That table is the source of V, J and clone size, and D and trimming were worked out from the DNA. For this sample the table gives under 150,000 clones, of which around 79% were detected only once. 5.5% to 8% of the sample is in the top ten clones.

Per the germline V gene (reference sequence), WNHNN is the CDR1 and SYGVQD is the CDR2. Reading from cysteine to phenylalanine, the CDR3 counts 13 amino acids. The only DNA kept is the CDR3, 39 bases in frame from the first base. Relative to germline, V is 3 bases shorter and J is 8 bases shorter, with 10 bases between their ends. In total, roughly 670 healthy bone marrow donors made up the cohort. Cohort members were all nominally healthy when sampled, although unrecorded immune exposures were likely present. The donor tested CMV seronegative and was one of the 352 seronegative cohort members. Each donor provided a peripheral blood sample, and peripheral blood mononuclear cells were used for TCR beta sequencing. The Qiagen DNeasy Blood Extraction Kit was used to extract genomic DNA from the blood cell samples. For this clone: Its antigen remains unidentified. There are no base qualities to consult, and no much larger clone falls within one base.

The sequencing sample was made of PBMCs. The clonotype comes from a woman in her thirties or forties in good health and CMV-seronegative. The V gene is TRBV10-1 and the J gene is TRBJ1-4; the D gene is perhaps TRBD1, from 6 matching bases. CDR3 reads: CASSEGGTEKLFF. The DNA is TGCGCCAGCAGTGAAGGGGGAACGGAAAAACTGTTTTTT.